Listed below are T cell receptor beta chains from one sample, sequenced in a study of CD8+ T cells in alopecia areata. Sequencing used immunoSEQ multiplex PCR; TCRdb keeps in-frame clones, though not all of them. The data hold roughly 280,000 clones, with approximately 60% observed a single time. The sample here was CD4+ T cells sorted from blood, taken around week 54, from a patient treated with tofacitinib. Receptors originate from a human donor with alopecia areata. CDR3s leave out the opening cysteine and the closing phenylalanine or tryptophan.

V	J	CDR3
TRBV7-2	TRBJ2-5	ASSSASGVIQETQY
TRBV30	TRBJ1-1	AWRTANTEAF
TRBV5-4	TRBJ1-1	ASSVTGGSEAF
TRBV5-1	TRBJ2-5	ASSTGTSALMGETQY
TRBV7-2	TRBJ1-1	ASSFGTNTEAF
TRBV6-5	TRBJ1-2	ASSYSAYYGYT
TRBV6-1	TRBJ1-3	ASSGRQILSGNTIY
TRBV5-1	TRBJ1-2	ASSLGGYGYT
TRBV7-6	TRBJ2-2	ASSLDRANTGELF
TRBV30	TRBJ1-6	AWSVRGGVNSPLH
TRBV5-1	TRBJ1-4	ASRAQGATNEKLF
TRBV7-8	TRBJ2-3	ASSLNPATRTDTQY
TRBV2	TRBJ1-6	ASSPGLGFSPLH
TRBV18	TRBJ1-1	ASSPVGGRGEAF
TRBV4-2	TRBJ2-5	ASSQATGLGETQY
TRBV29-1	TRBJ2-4	SVERDNSQY
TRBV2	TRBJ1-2	ASSDGGLGVYT
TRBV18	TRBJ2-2	ASSPTPNTGELF
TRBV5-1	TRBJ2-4	ASSGTNSRVLGIQY
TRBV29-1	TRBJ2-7	SVVARGYEQY
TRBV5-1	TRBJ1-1	ASSLLRMNTEAF
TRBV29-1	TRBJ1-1	SGGTLSMGTEAF
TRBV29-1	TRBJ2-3	SVAHGGGADTQY
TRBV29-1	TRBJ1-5	SVQSGGKNQPQH
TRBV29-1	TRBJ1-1	SVARDSNTEAF
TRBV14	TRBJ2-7	ASSHPRGEQY
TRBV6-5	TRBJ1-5	ASSDYRGGQPQH
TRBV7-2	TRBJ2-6	ASSPRQGARGANVLT
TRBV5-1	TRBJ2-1	ASSLATSGGLYNEQF
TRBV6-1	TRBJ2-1	ASSELVVDSLYNEQF
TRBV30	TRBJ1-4	AWSVRRGPNEKLF